These 7 T cell receptor beta chains originate from one sample sequenced in a study of long-term antiretroviral therapy in people with HIV. Samples were assayed with immunoSEQ v3.0 at survey level. This table comes from immunoSEQ multiplex PCR, and its TCRdb copy is limited to in-frame clones, with some not included. The repertoire holds approximately 10,000 clones, with about 73% as singletons. The specimen comprised unsorted PBMCs, sampled 3.1 years before starting antiretroviral therapy. Every receptor here comes from a man between 40 and 49 years old with HIV.

In its sample, this clone was seen a few times. CDR3 DNA sequence: TGTGCCAGCAGCCTCAACCCAACAGGGGTCTATGGCTACACCTTC. Protein product: CASSLNPTGVYGYTF. The gene calls are TRBV6-5 and TRBJ1-2, with 7 bases fitting TRBD1. Looked up from germline, CDR1 is MNHEY and CDR2 is SVGAGI. Trimming cost V 6 bases and J 4 bases; bases outside gene matches: 11. The CDR3 runs to 15 residues.

This chain links TRBV5-5 with TRBJ2-7; no clear D gene. The CDR3 has 13 amino acids. The germline V and J ends were trimmed by 0 bases and 3 bases, with 7 bases remaining between them. Germline V gene lookup returns CDR1 SGHKS and CDR2 YYEKEE (reference sequence). CDR3 DNA: TGTGCCAGCAGCTTGGGGCAGTTCTACGAGCAGTACTTC. This sequence encodes CASSLGQFYEQYF.

The chain joins TRBV6-5 to TRBJ2-2, with D perhaps TRBD1 (6 bases). This CDR3 comprises 15 residues. V was clipped by 0 bases and J by 6 bases, with 11 bases between them. Germline V lookup: CDR1 MNHEY, CDR2 SVGAGI. CDR3 sequence: CASSYSRGSAGELFF. CDR3 sequence (DNA): TGTGCCAGCAGTTACTCGAGGGGGAGTGCCGGGGAGCTGTTTTTT.

A few counts support this clone. The V gene is TRBV7-8, the J gene TRBJ1-2, with D unresolved. V was clipped by 4 bases and J by 4 bases, with 10 bases between them. The CDR3 runs to 13 residues. Germline V lookup: CDR1 SGHVS, CDR2 FQNEAQ. The CDR3: CASSSDPGYGYTF. The CDR3 nucleotides are TGTGCCAGCAGCTCCGACCCCGGCTATGGCTACACCTTC.

The chain uses TRBV10-3 and TRBJ2-7; possible D gene TRBD2, 5 bases. CDR1 ENHRY and CDR2 SYGVKD come from the germline V gene. V dropped 7 bases and J dropped 7 bases, with 14 bases sitting between them. The CDR3 totals 12 residues. CDR3 nucleotides: TGTGCCATCAAAAGAGCATCGGGGGAGCAGTACTTC. As protein: CAIKRASGEQYF.

The chain couples TRBV5-1 to TRBJ2-1; D unclear. The CDR3 runs 11 residues. V lost 7 bases to trimming and J lost 8 bases, with 10 bases between them. Germline V gene data show CDR1 as SGHRS and CDR2 as YFSETQ. The CDR3 protein is CASSDLDEQFF. The CDR3 region has the DNA TGCGCCAGCTCAGACCTGGATGAGCAGTTCTTC.

This clone showed up just once. The rearrangement joins TRBV4-3 to TRBJ1-5, with D possibly matching TRBD1 (5 bases). V was trimmed by 4 bases and J by 1 base, leaving 17 bases between them. Germline assignment: CDR1 LGHNA and CDR2 YSLEER. This CDR3 contains 17 residues. CDR3 sequence: CASSRYWDGESNQPQHF. CDR3 sequence (DNA): TGCGCCAGCAGCCGCTACTGGGACGGGGAGAGCAATCAGCCCCAGCATTTT.